This T cell receptor (beta chain) stems from a study of blood T cells in healthy people across ages. Next came a second PCR, run for about 7 to 11 cycles, which used a sample-barcoded 5' primer along with a J-beta primer mix. MiXCR, run by TCRdb on the 5' RACE reads, gives a single entry per CDR3 protein. The table includes around 700,000 distinct CDR3 sequences, 25% detected once. Only a few counts were recorded for this clonotype. The length of the CDR3 is 13 residues. CDR1 and CDR2 from the germline V gene are LGHDT and YNNKEL (reference sequence). In addition, the sample was reused for a study of T cells of mothers and their children.

This chain joins TRBV3-1 and TRBJ2-5, with 7 bases lining up with TRBD2. The better agreement between TRBJ2-1 and the DNA end casts doubt on the J call. The specimen was blood. This clonotype was sampled from a boy younger than 18 in good health. CDR3: CASSGRVGNEQFF. CDR3 sequence (DNA): TGTGCCAGCAGCGGGAGGGTCGGCAATGAGCAGTTCTTC.